The 9 T cell receptor beta chains below come from one sample, sequenced in a study of regulatory T cells in long-lasting Graves disease (dated by TCRdb to about 2021). The library came from multiplex PCR. The sequencer was an Illumina HiSeq 4000. iRepertoire HTBI primers and Arm-PCR amplification of CDR3 regions were used to construct TCR beta libraries. In-frame beta chains were kept once TCRdb had trimmed the public reads at Q25 with fastp and called clones with MiXCR. For every CDR3 protein sequence, its rows merge into one entry that carries the most common genes and DNA. The sample data list 500,000 to 700,000 distinct CDR3 sequences, and roughly 30% of these were observed just once. The top ten hold around 42% of the sample. The sample's time point, from its label and the paper: persistent/refractory GD, antithyroid drugs over 5 years with positive TRAb. For both TCR sequencing and RNA sequencing, RNA was extracted from PBMCs using TRIzol.

The sample consisted of peripheral blood mononuclear cells (PBMCs), taken when the disease was refractory, from a patient treated with antithyroid drugs. Receptors were obtained from a female donor with Graves disease.

The chain links TRBV9 to TRBJ2-3; D might be TRBD1 or TRBD2, each matching 5 bases. This CDR3 spans 15 amino acids. CDR1 is SGDLS and CDR2 is YYNGEE in the germline V gene. V lost 2 bases and J 5 bases, leaving 15 bases between the germline ends. DNA of the CDR3: TGTGCCAGCAGCGTCGTGGGAACGAGGGGAGATACGCAGTATTTT. Translating gives CASSVVGTRGDTQYF.

About this clonotype itself: The final CDR3 position lacks the conserved phenylalanine or tryptophan, pointing to a likely read error. This chain links TRBV25-1 with TRBJ1-1; a possible D gene is TRBD1 (5 bases). The CDR3 contains 12 residues. The V gene lost 3 bases and the J gene lost 11 bases, with 13 bases spanning the gap. CDR1 and CDR2 from the germline V gene are MGHDK and SYGVNS. The CDR3 nucleotides are TGTGCCAGCAGTGACCCCAGGGACGGGGCTTTCCTT. It encodes CASSDPRDGAFL.

The chain couples TRBV20-1 to TRBJ2-1; 7 bases align to TRBD2. Germline-derived CDR1 and CDR2 are DFQATT and SNEGSKA (reference sequence). The CDR3 has 14 residues. J was trimmed by 0 bases and V by 7 bases; bases with no gene match: 6. CDR3 amino acids: CSVNRDYSYNEQFF. The CDR3 DNA reads TGCAGTGTCAACCGGGACTACTCCTACAATGAGCAGTTCTTC.

V and J are TRBV7-2 and TRBJ2-4; 8 bases agree with TRBD2. The J call could be wrong; TRBJ2-7 is a better fit for the DNA end. There are 16 residues in the CDR3. CDR1 SGHTA and CDR2 FQGNSA come from the germline V gene. The CDR3 sequence: CASSLAVRGVGVEQYF. CDR3 nucleotides: TGTGCCAGCAGCTTAGCTGTGCGGGGGGTCGGGGTCGAGCAGTACTTC.

V is TRBV29-1 and J is TRBJ1-1; 7 nucleotides line up with TRBD1. Per germline, CDR1 SQVTM and CDR2 ANQGSEA. The CDR3 is made up of 10 amino acids. V lost 4 bases, J lost 7 bases, and 0 bases stayed unmatched. CDR3 region: CSVGDSEAFF. As DNA, the CDR3 is TGCAGCGTTGGGGACAGTGAAGCTTTCTTT. The full variable domain, in which reference TRBV29-1 and TRBJ1-1 provide the parts outside the CDR3, is SAVISQKPSRDICQRGTSLTIQCQVDSQVTMMFWYRQQPGQSLTLIATANQGSEATYESGFVIDKFPISRPNLTFSTLTVSNMSPEDSSIYLCSVGDSEAFFGQGTRLTVV.

The table lists this clonotype with many counts. V gene TRBV6-1 combines with J gene TRBJ2-2; D is ambiguous. Looked up from germline, CDR1 is MNHNS and CDR2 is SASEGT. This CDR3 comprises 11 residues. V was trimmed by 6 bases and J by 5 bases, leaving 4 bases between them. CDR3 in DNA: TGTGCCAGCAGACGGACCGGGGAGCTGTTTTTT. Amino acid sequence: CASRRTGELFF.

This clonotype was seen a handful of times. The chain couples TRBV9 to TRBJ2-5; TRBD2 is a possible D gene (6 bases). V was pared by 3 bases and J by 5 bases, with 14 bases between. CDR1 and CDR2 from the germline V gene are SGDLS and YYNGEE. The CDR3 loop spans 14 amino acids. Here the CDR3 DNA reads TGTGCCAGCAGCGAGGAGGGGTTAGCGGAGACCCAGTACTTC. Protein product: CASSEEGLAETQYF.

This clonotype has a handful of counts. The rearrangement joins TRBV20-1 to TRBJ1-2; no clear D gene. The CDR3 totals 11 residues. V lost 2 bases and J lost 8, with 9 bases in between. CDR1 is DFQATT and CDR2 is SNEGSKA in the germline V gene (reference sequence). CDR3 loop: CSARLGNGYTF. CDR3 DNA sequence: TGCAGTGCTAGATTGGGGAACGGCTACACCTTC.

This clonotype has at least ten counts. The genes are TRBV2 and TRBJ1-5; weak D call: TRBD1 (6 bases). Looked up from germline, CDR1 is SNHLY and CDR2 is FYNNEI. V dropped 5 bases and J dropped 4 bases, with 9 bases sitting between them. This CDR3 is built from 13 residues. The CDR3 loop is CASSTTGNQPQHF. The DNA of the CDR3 is TGTGCCAGCAGTACAACAGGGAATCAGCCCCAGCATTTT.